Each of the 15 T cell receptor beta chains below was sequenced from the same sample in a study of blood T cell repertoires in COVID-19. Produced via immunoSEQ multiplex PCR; TCRdb's table is partial and in-frame only. The sample lists fewer than 250,000 clones, 70% to 90% occurring once. Sequencing used PBMCs or T cells enriched from blood (not recorded which). Receptor source: a woman in her forties with acute COVID-19.

In this sample, this clone turned up a few times. The chain joins TRBV7-3 to TRBJ1-1, with 7 bases that match TRBD1. Germline V gene lookup returns CDR1 SGHTA and CDR2 FQGTGA. The trim removed 5 bases at V and 2 bases at J, leaving 8 bases unmatched. The CDR3 contains 15 residues. DNA of the CDR3: TGTGCCAGCAGCCTTACTAGGGACAGCAACACTGAAGCTTTCTTT. Translating gives CASSLTRDSNTEAFF.

The CDR3 here is CASSLVARGETQYF. The CDR3 region has the DNA TGCGCCAGCAGCTTGGTGGCCAGAGGAGAGACCCAGTACTTC. This chain links TRBV5-1 with TRBJ2-5; D gene ambiguous. The CDR3 totals 14 residues. Looked up from germline, CDR1 is SGHRS and CDR2 is YFSETQ. V was clipped by 0 bases and J by 4 bases, with 10 bases between them. The complete variable domain, with remaining parts taken from reference TRBV5-1 and TRBJ2-5, reads KAGVTQTPRYLIKTRGQQVTLSCSPISGHRSVSWYQQTPGQGLQFLFEYFSETQRNKGNFPGRFSGRQFSNSRSEMNVSTLELGDSALYLCASSLVARGETQYFGPGTRLLVL.

V gene TRBV28 combines with J gene TRBJ2-7, with 7 nucleotides matching TRBD1. In germline, CDR1 is MDHEN, CDR2 SYDVKM. With 10 bases clipped from V and 2 bases from J, the junction kept 8 bases outside the gene matches. This CDR3 has 13 residues. Here the CDR3 reads CATIPGQPYEQYF. The CDR3 coding sequence is TGTGCCACCATCCCGGGACAGCCCTACGAGCAGTACTTC. Combining the CDR3 with reference TRBV28 and TRBJ2-7 gives the whole variable domain DVKVTQSSRYLVKRTGEKVFLECVQDMDHENMFWYRQDPGLGLRLIYFSYDVKMKEKGDIPEGYSVSREKKERFSLILESASTNQTSMYLCATIPGQPYEQYFGPGTRLTVT.

This clone has more than one count but fewer than ten. This chain links TRBV7-6 with TRBJ2-2; the D gene is possibly TRBD1 (6 bases). Looked up from germline, CDR1 is SGHVS and CDR2 is FNYEAQ. V was trimmed by 1 base and J by 6 bases, leaving 9 bases between them. This CDR3 comprises 14 residues. For the CDR3, the DNA is TGTGCCAGCAGCTTAGAACAGGGCTCCGGGGAGCTGTTTTTT. Its translation is CASSLEQGSGELFF.

In its sample, this clone was seen a few times. This rearrangement joins TRBV6-1 to TRBJ2-7, with 7 positions matching TRBD1. The CDR3 is 16 residues long. V shed 0 bases, J shed 4 bases, and the junction held 9 bases outside the gene matches. Germline V gene data show CDR1 as MNHNS and CDR2 as SASEGT. The CDR3 coding sequence is TGTGCCAGCAGTGAAGCGTTAACAGGGGCGAGATACGAGCAGTACTTC. Translated, it gives CASSEALTGARYEQYF.

In its sample, this clone was seen a few times. The chain uses TRBV9 and TRBJ1-2; D may be TRBD1 (6 bases). The CDR3 is 16 residues long. The germline V gene has CDR1 SGDLS and CDR2 YYNGEE. Trimming cost V 0 bases and J 6 bases, with 18 bases left between them. CDR3 protein: CASSVAPRGKEDGYTF. CDR3 nucleotides: TGTGCCAGCAGCGTAGCCCCGAGGGGGAAGGAAGATGGCTACACCTTC.

The rearrangement uses TRBV19 and TRBJ2-2, with 9 positions matching TRBD2. Germline assignment: CDR1 LNHDA and CDR2 SQIVND (reference sequence). The CDR3 sequence is 18 residues long. V gave up 9 bases and J gave up 6 bases; unmatched junction bases: 20. This chain's CDR3 is CARGLTRVAGEFAGELFF. The CDR3 DNA sequence: TGTGCCAGGGGCCTTACTAGGGTAGCGGGAGAATTCGCCGGGGAGCTGTTTTTT.

The rearrangement uses TRBV9 and TRBJ2-5; tentatively, D is TRBD1 (6 bases). The germline CDR1 and CDR2 sequences are SGDLS and YYNGEE. This CDR3 has 16 residues. V was cut by 3 bases and J by 4 bases, with 19 bases left in between. The CDR3 here is CASSALTGQHAETQYF. The CDR3 DNA reads TGTGCCAGCAGCGCTTTGACAGGCCAGCATGCAGAGACCCAGTACTTC.

The chain recombines TRBV29-1 with TRBJ1-3; 7 bases are shared with TRBD1. CDR1 SQVTM and CDR2 ANQGSEA come from the germline V gene. V trimming: 6 bases; J trimming: 2 bases; junction bases outside the gene matches: 7. The CDR3 runs 14 residues. The DNA for the CDR3 is TGCAGCGTAGTCGGGACAGATACTGGAAACACCATATATTTT. Translating it yields CSVVGTDTGNTIYF.

This clone was detected once. The rearrangement uses TRBV4-3 and TRBJ1-2; D remains unclear. Germline V lookup: CDR1 LGHNA, CDR2 YSLEER. The V gene lost 0 bases and the J gene lost 3 bases, with 8 bases spanning the gap. The CDR3 consists of 14 residues. The CDR3 sequence is CASSQDSVDYGYTF. As DNA, the CDR3 is TGCGCCAGCAGCCAAGATTCGGTGGACTATGGCTACACCTTC.

The chain is built from TRBV27 and TRBJ2-2; TRBD1 might be the D (6 bases). This CDR3 contains 14 residues. From germline, CDR1 is MNHEY and CDR2 SMNVEV (reference sequence). Trimming cost V 4 bases and J 4 bases, with 10 bases left between them. CDR3 residues: CASSSGQRTGELFF. The CDR3 DNA is TGTGCCAGCAGTTCCGGACAGCGCACCGGGGAGCTGTTTTTT.

V usage is TRBV7-8 and J usage is TRBJ2-1; 10 positions agree with TRBD2. This CDR3 has 16 residues. Looked up from germline, CDR1 is SGHVS and CDR2 is FQNEAQ. V lost 3 bases, J lost 7 bases, and 9 bases stayed unmatched. CDR3 region: CASSFERGGLANEQFF. In nucleotides, the CDR3 is TGTGCCAGCAGCTTTGAGCGGGGGGGCCTTGCGAATGAGCAGTTCTTC.

The V and J genes are TRBV5-1 and TRBJ1-4; no clear D. CDR1 SGHRS and CDR2 YFSETQ come from the germline V gene. V was trimmed by 2 bases and J by 0 bases, leaving 5 bases between them. CDR3 length: 14 residues. CDR3 residues: CASSFAATNEKLFF. In nucleotides, the CDR3 is TGCGCCAGCAGCTTCGCAGCAACTAATGAAAAACTGTTTTTT.

CDR3 in DNA: TGTGCCTGGAGTCAGAACGGGGGAGTAAGAGCTTTCTTT. Amino acids: CAWSQNGGVRAFF. The chain has TRBV30 and TRBJ1-1; tentatively, D is TRBD1 (5 bases). From germline, CDR1 is GTSNPN and CDR2 SVGIG (reference sequence). V dropped 2 bases and J dropped 10 bases, with 17 bases sitting between them. The CDR3 is 13 residues long.

Comment on this clone: In the same sample, other DNA sequences code for this CDR3. V gene TRBV7-3 combines with J gene TRBJ1-2; tentatively, D is TRBD1 (5 bases). Looked up from germline, CDR1 is SGHTA and CDR2 is FQGTGA. The germline V and J ends were trimmed by 5 bases and 3 bases, with 13 bases remaining between them. This CDR3 contains 14 residues. CDR3 in DNA: TGTGCCAGCAGCCCAGATGGGGCCGACTATGGCTACACCTTC. It specifies CASSPDGADYGYTF. Looking up the rest from reference TRBV7-3 and TRBJ1-2 gives the full variable domain: GAGVSQTPSNKVTEKGKYVELRCDPISGHTALYWYRQSLGQGPEFLIYFQGTGAADDSGLPNDRFFAVRPEGSVSTLKIQRTERGDSAVYLCASSPDGADYGYTFGSGTRLTVV.